This passage covers 22 T cell receptor beta chains from one sample sequenced in a study of blood T cell repertoires in COVID-19. Data came from immunoSEQ multiplex PCR; TCRdb stores just in-frame clones and leaves some out. The sample carries under 300,000 clones, about 89% recorded once. Sequences were obtained from PBMCs or T cells enriched from blood (not recorded which). Receptor source: a woman younger than 30 who had recovered from COVID-19.

The CDR3 DNA follows: TGTGCCAGCAGCCAAGGGACAGTTCTTAGCACAGATACGCAGTATTTT. Translated: CASSQGTVLSTDTQYF. The rearrangement uses TRBV11-3 and TRBJ2-3; 7 nucleotides line up with TRBD1. Germline V gene data show CDR1 as SGHNT and CDR2 as YENEEA. After removal of 5 bases from V and 0 bases from J, the junction contained 8 bases not matched to a gene. CDR3 size: 16 residues.

The chain's CDR3 is CASSDQLAGAQYF. The CDR3 bases are TGTGCCAGCAGCGATCAGCTAGCGGGGGCGCAGTATTTT. The J gene is TRBJ2-3, the V gene TRBV7-2, with TRBD2 identical over 10 bases. This CDR3 contains 13 residues. From germline, CDR1 is SGHTA and CDR2 FQGNSA. V lost 5 bases and J lost 10; bases outside the gene matches: 6.

This chain links TRBV15 with TRBJ1-6; D is possibly TRBD1 (6 bases). CDR1 and CDR2 (germline): LNHNV, YYDKDF (reference sequence). Trimming shortened V by 6 bases and J by 5 bases, and 11 bases separated the two germline ends. The CDR3 is 14 residues long. The CDR3 DNA reads TGTGCCACCAGAATAGGGGGGGATAATTCACCCCTCCACTTT. It codes for CATRIGGDNSPLHF.

This clone occurred a few times. The chain couples TRBV10-3 to TRBJ2-5; TRBD1 is a possible D gene (6 bases). V lost 2 bases and J 4 bases, leaving 8 bases between the germline ends. Germline CDR1 is ENHRY and CDR2 is SYGVKD. The length of the CDR3 is 13 residues. The CDR3 nucleotides are TGTGCCATCAGTGAGGCCAGGGGAGAGACCCAGTACTTC. Its translation: CAISEARGETQYF.

CDR3 nucleotide sequence: TGTGCCAGCCGACCTGGCGGGGGGCAGATTCAGTACTTC. Amino acids: CASRPGGGQIQYF. The rearrangement links TRBV6-5 to TRBJ2-4; TRBD2 aligns across 8 bases. From germline, CDR1 is MNHEY and CDR2 SVGAGI. The CDR3 extends over 13 amino acids. The junction had 10 bases not matched to a gene; V was cut back by 8 bases and J by 10 bases.

The V and J genes are TRBV11-2 and TRBJ1-1; no reliable D call. The CDR3 is made up of 14 amino acids. V lost 5 bases to trimming and J lost 2 bases, with 12 bases between them. Per germline, CDR1 SGHAT and CDR2 FQNNGV. The CDR3 is CASSPMPTNTEAFF. DNA of the CDR3: TGTGCCAGCAGCCCTATGCCTACTAACACTGAAGCTTTCTTT.

The chain has TRBV18 and TRBJ1-1; D gene unclear. The V gene lost 3 bases and the J gene lost 0 bases, with 8 bases spanning the gap. Germline CDR1 reads KGHSH; CDR2 reads LQKENI. The CDR3 runs 14 residues. Here the CDR3 DNA reads TGTGCCAGCTCACCGAAGCCCTTGAACACTGAAGCTTTCTTT. Residues: CASSPKPLNTEAFF.

The chain is built from TRBV18 and TRBJ1-1; D is possibly TRBD1 (5 bases). Germline CDR1 KGHSH, CDR2 LQKENI. Deletions cut 3 bases from V and 0 bases from J, with 17 bases between. CDR3 size: 17 residues. DNA for the CDR3: TGTGCCAGCTCACCCAACGTAGGGGATCTAATGAACACTGAAGCTTTCTTT. Translating it yields CASSPNVGDLMNTEAFF.

The chain combines TRBV27 with TRBJ1-5; D gene ambiguous. The CDR3 runs to 13 residues. CDR1 is MNHEY, CDR2 SMNVEV, per germline (reference sequence). V was clipped by 3 bases and J by 4 bases, with 7 bases between them. This CDR3 is CASSLAQNQPQHF. The CDR3 nucleotides are TGTGCCAGCAGTTTGGCCCAAAATCAGCCCCAGCATTTT.

CDR3 sequence (DNA): TGTGCCAGCAGTTCCGGCGGGGGCTTAGGGCAGTACTTC. As protein: CASSSGGGLGQYF. This rearrangement joins TRBV12-3 or TRBV12-4 to TRBJ2-7, with a tentative D call TRBD2 (7 bases). V dropped 4 bases and J dropped 9 bases, with 16 bases sitting between them. The CDR3 has 13 amino acids.

This clone was recorded only once. The chain links TRBV18 to TRBJ2-3; 12 nucleotides align to TRBD2. The J segment lost 0 bases and the V segment lost 3 bases, leaving 1 base of the junction unmatched. CDR3 length: 16 residues. The germline V gene encodes CDR1 KGHSH and CDR2 LQKENI. The DNA of the CDR3 is TGTGCCAGCTCACCTCTAGCGGGAGGGAGCACAGATACGCAGTATTTT. Amino acids: CASSPLAGGSTDTQYF.

The CDR3 sequence: CASSPDRGPGNTIYF. The CDR3 coding sequence is TGTGCCAGCTCACCCGACAGGGGGCCTGGAAACACCATATATTTT. This sequence joins TRBV18 and TRBJ1-3; 10 nucleotides match TRBD1. The germline gives CDR1 KGHSH, CDR2 LQKENI. With 3 bases clipped from V and 2 bases from J, the junction kept 1 base outside the gene matches. The CDR3 has 15 amino acids.

This clone occurred once. V usage is TRBV12-3 or TRBV12-4 and J usage is TRBJ2-7; D gene uncertain. The V gene lost 5 bases and the J gene lost 2 bases, with 10 bases spanning the gap. This CDR3 has 13 amino acids. The CDR3 is CASSMTQTYEQYF. CDR3 coding DNA: TGTGCCAGCAGTATGACACAAACCTACGAGCAGTACTTC.

The chain employs TRBV15 and TRBJ1-2; 10 bases match TRBD1. The trim removed 4 bases at V and 1 base at J, leaving 6 bases unmatched. The germline V gene has CDR1 LNHNV and CDR2 YYDKDF (reference sequence). The CDR3 is 16 amino acids. The CDR3 bases are TGTGCCACCAGCACGGGGACAGGGGACCATAACTATGGCTACACCTTC. It specifies CATSTGTGDHNYGYTF.

V is TRBV6-4 and J is TRBJ1-6; the D gene is possibly TRBD1 (5 bases). V lost 0 bases and J 11 bases, leaving 17 bases between the germline ends. Germline CDR1 MRHNA, CDR2 SNTAGT. The CDR3 is made up of 16 amino acids. The CDR3: CASSDSTVGGTAPLHF. The CDR3 DNA sequence: TGTGCCAGCAGTGACTCGACCGTCGGGGGAACAGCACCCCTCCACTTT.

J is TRBJ1-6 and V is TRBV18; 8 nucleotides match TRBD1. Trimming cost V 2 bases and J 5 bases; bases outside gene matches: 14. CDR3 size: 19 residues. Per germline, CDR1 KGHSH and CDR2 LQKENI. The CDR3: CASSPRTRTGLFDNSPLHF. CDR3 in DNA: TGTGCCAGCTCACCAAGAACGCGGACAGGGTTGTTTGATAATTCACCCCTCCACTTT.

The V gene is TRBV27, the J gene TRBJ2-1; 7 bases map to TRBD2. The CDR3 sequence is 17 residues long. The germline V gene encodes CDR1 MNHEY and CDR2 SMNVEV (reference sequence). V was pared by 0 bases and J by 3 bases, with 8 bases of the junction left unmatched. CDR3 nucleotide sequence: TGTGCCAGCAGTTTATCGTGGGCGGGAGCCAGCTACAATGAGCAGTTCTTC. Encoded protein: CASSLSWAGASYNEQFF.

The CDR3 bases are TGTGCCAGCAGCTTAGCGGGGGCGGCCTACAATGAGCAGTTCTTC. Translated, it gives CASSLAGAAYNEQFF. The chain joins TRBV7-9 to TRBJ2-1, with a possible D match to TRBD1 (6 bases). Trimming took 0 bases from V and 2 from J, leaving 8 bases between them. CDR1 and CDR2 from the germline V gene are SEHNR and FQNEAQ (reference sequence). This CDR3 spans 15 amino acids.

This clone was observed once. The CDR3 is CASSQGSSGRHEQYF. The CDR3 bases are TGCGCCAGCAGCCAAGGCTCTAGCGGGAGGCACGAGCAGTACTTC. The rearrangement uses TRBV4-3 and TRBJ2-7; 11 bases fit TRBD2. J was trimmed by 5 bases and V by 1 base; bases with no gene match: 4. The CDR3 is 15 residues long. The germline CDR1 and CDR2 sequences are LGHNA and YSLEER.

The gene calls are TRBV6-1 and TRBJ1-2; 8 bases are shared with TRBD1. Trimming removed 2 bases from V and 3 bases from J; junction bases left unmatched: 14. Germline V lookup: CDR1 MNHNS, CDR2 SASEGT. The CDR3 covers 18 residues. For the CDR3, the DNA is TGTGCCAGCAGTGAAAGAGGCAGGGGGCGACATGCGGACTATGGCTACACCTTC. This gives the protein CASSERGRGRHADYGYTF.

The J gene is TRBJ2-7, the V gene TRBV18; D possibly corresponds to TRBD1 (6 bases). The ends were cut back, 6 bases at V and 5 bases at J, with 17 bases in the middle. Germline CDR1 reads KGHSH; CDR2 reads LQKENI. The CDR3 totals 14 residues. DNA for the CDR3: TGTGCCAGCTCCCCTGGTACAGGGTCCAACGAGCAGTACTTC. Residues: CASSPGTGSNEQYF. The full variable domain, in which reference TRBV18 and TRBJ2-7 provide the parts outside the CDR3, is NAGVMQNPRHLVRRRGQEARLRCSPMKGHSHVYWYRQLPEEGLKFMVYLQKENIIDESGMPKERFSAEFPKEGPSILRIQQVVRGDSAAYFCASSPGTGSNEQYFGPGTRLTVT.

The genes are TRBV4-3 and TRBJ1-2; 7 bases agree with TRBD1. Per the germline V gene, CDR1 is LGHNA and CDR2 is YSLEER. The trim removed 0 bases at V and 4 bases at J, leaving 5 bases unmatched. CDR3 length: 15 amino acids. Here the CDR3 reads CASSQDRQGAYGYTF. DNA of the CDR3: TGCGCCAGCAGCCAAGATCGACAGGGAGCCTATGGCTACACCTTC.